These 15 T cell receptor beta chains originate from one sample sequenced in a study of identical twins (dated by TCRdb to 2016 to 2018). Receptor amplification or capture employed 5' RACE. TCRdb records Illumina HiSeq 2000 as the sequencer. TCRdb redid the processing of the public reads, applying fastp at Q25 and MiXCR, and retained in-frame beta chains. CDR3 protein duplicates are merged, each entry listing the most common genes and DNA. The sample data list roughly 240,000 distinct CDR3 sequences, and approximately 7% of these were observed just once. The top ten hold 3.5% to 4% of the sample. The sample was also linked to a second study, of yellow fever vaccine responses in identical twins.

The sequenced material came from memory (CD45RO+) T cells sorted from blood. The cell subset or site label, read with the paper, signifies: CD45RO+ enriched T cells. All receptors derive from a young woman in good health.

The chain has TRBV15 and TRBJ2-3; possible D gene TRBD2, 5 bases. The germline gives CDR1 LNHNV, CDR2 YYDKDF (reference sequence). The ends were cut back, 0 bases at V and 2 bases at J, with 15 bases in the middle. This CDR3 comprises 17 residues. The CDR3 here is CATSRDYGGSPTDTQYF. Written as DNA, the CDR3 is TGTGCCACCAGCAGAGATTACGGCGGGTCCCCCACAGATACGCAGTATTTT. The variable domain in full, with the rest retrieved from reference TRBV15 and TRBJ2-3, is DAMVIQNPRYQVTQFGKPVTLSCSQTLNHNVMYWYQQKSSQAPKLLFHYYDKDFNNEADTPDNFQSRRPNTSFCFLDIRSPGLGDTAMYLCATSRDYGGSPTDTQYFGPGTRLTVL.

The chain recombines TRBV12-3 or TRBV12-4 with TRBJ2-1; D call uncertain. Trimming pared 5 bases from V and 0 bases from J, leaving 14 bases between. The CDR3 length is 16 residues. The CDR3 reads CASSQIDRSSYNEQFF. DNA of the CDR3: TGTGCCAGCAGTCAAATAGACCGGAGCTCCTACAATGAGCAGTTCTTC.

The genes are TRBV12-3 or TRBV12-4 and TRBJ2-3; D is undetermined. CDR3 length: 17 amino acids. V lost 5 bases and J lost 5, with 23 bases in between. The CDR3 loop reads CASSPLMISSVLDTQYF. In DNA, the CDR3 is TGTGCCAGCAGTCCCCTTATGATTTCATCTGTTTTAGATACGCAGTATTTT.

This clonotype was counted at least ten times. This rearrangement joins TRBV7-9 to TRBJ1-1; the D is unclear. In germline, CDR1 is SEHNR, CDR2 FQNEAQ (reference sequence). The germline V and J ends were trimmed by 5 bases and 2 bases, with 0 bases remaining between them. CDR3 length: 10 amino acids. The CDR3 protein is CASSNTEAFF. The CDR3 DNA reads as TGTGCCAGCAGCAACACTGAAGCTTTCTTT. Full variable domain (remainder filled in from reference TRBV7-9 and TRBJ1-1): DTGVSQNPRHKITKRGQNVTFRCDPISEHNRLYWYRQTLGQGPEFLTYFQNEAQLEKSRLLSDRFSAERPKGSFSTLEIQRTEQGDSAMYLCASSNTEAFFGQGTRLTVV.

This clonotype was found a few times. The J gene is TRBJ1-1, the V gene TRBV10-2; D unresolved. CDR1 is WSHSY and CDR2 is SAAADI in the germline V gene. Trimming stripped 5 bases from V and 6 bases from J, with 16 bases between. The CDR3 spans 14 residues. CDR3 coding DNA: TGCGCCAGCAGTTTTACCGGGCTTAGCGCTGAAGCTTTCTTT. Translation gives CASSFTGLSAEAFF.

This clonotype was detected only a few times. This chain links TRBV7-9 with TRBJ1-1; TRBD1 matches at 12 bases. Per germline, CDR1 SEHNR and CDR2 FQNEAQ (reference sequence). The CDR3 runs 17 residues. V was pared by 6 bases and J by 5 bases, with 13 bases of the junction left unmatched. The CDR3 region has the DNA TGTGCCAGCAGGTTATCCGGGACAGGGGGCGAGATAACTGAAGCTTTCTTT. It encodes CASRLSGTGGEITEAFF.

A few counts support this clonotype. The chain couples TRBV28 to TRBJ2-7; 10 positions match TRBD1. The V segment lost 7 bases and the J segment 7 bases; nucleotides outside the gene matches: 16. The CDR3 has 16 amino acids. Germline lookup yields CDR1 MDHEN and CDR2 SYDVKM. CDR3 amino acids: CASTPGQGHRLGEQYF. CDR3 DNA sequence: TGTGCCAGCACCCCGGGACAGGGGCACCGATTGGGTGAGCAGTACTTC.

In this sample, this clonotype turned up many times. J is TRBJ2-1 and V is TRBV7-9; 8 positions agree with TRBD1. Germline V gene data show CDR1 as SEHNR and CDR2 as FQNEAQ (reference sequence). This CDR3 comprises 15 residues. V lost 4 bases to trimming and J lost 9 bases; unmatched junction nucleotides: 11. CDR3 bases: TGTGCCAGCAGCTCCGACGGACAGGGTCGTTCTGAGCAGTTCTTC. This codes for CASSSDGQGRSEQFF.

About this clonotype: One end of the junction does not line up with germline, which may come from a read error. The chain couples TRBV20-1 to TRBJ1-2, with 10 bases fitting TRBD1. The germline V gene has CDR1 DFQATT and CDR2 SNEGSKA (reference sequence). The CDR3 covers 16 residues. CDR3 DNA sequence: TGCTGTGCTAGAGATCGGGGTGACAGGGGGCGAGGTGGCTACACCTTC. This encodes CCARDRGDRGRGGYTF.

At least ten counts were recorded for this clonotype. This sequence joins TRBV5-1 and TRBJ1-6, with D unclear. From germline, CDR1 is SGHRS and CDR2 YFSETQ. V gave up 1 base and J gave up 5 bases, with 7 bases separating them. The CDR3 totals 14 residues. The CDR3 is CASSLWGDNSPLHF. The CDR3 DNA follows: TGCGCCAGCAGCTTGTGGGGTGATAATTCACCCCTCCACTTT.

The rearrangement links TRBV12-3 or TRBV12-4 to TRBJ2-4; 14 nucleotides match TRBD2. The junction had 14 bases not matched to a gene; V was cut back by 6 bases and J by 1 base. The CDR3 spans 20 residues. The CDR3, as DNA: TGTGCCAGCAGCCCCCGCTTGGGACTAGCGGGAGTCGGGGCCAAAAACATTCAGTACTTC. Protein: CASSPRLGLAGVGAKNIQYF.

This clonotype was seen at least ten times. V usage is TRBV6-1 and J usage is TRBJ1-5; D possibly corresponds to TRBD1 (6 bases). Trimming removed 6 bases at V and 0 bases at J, with 12 bases between. This CDR3 comprises 15 residues. CDR1 is MNHNS, CDR2 SASEGT, per germline. The CDR3 bases are TGTGCCAGCAGGACGGACAGTTATAGCAATCAGCCCCAGCATTTT. Residues: CASRTDSYSNQPQHF.

This clonotype was detected ten times or more. The CDR3 DNA reads TGCGCCAGCAAATTCGGGGTTAGCGGGGAAGCCTCAGATACGCAGTATTTT. It encodes CASKFGVSGEASDTQYF. The rearrangement uses TRBV4-1 and TRBJ2-3, with TRBD2 matching over 8 bases. The ends lost 7 bases at V and 4 bases at J; junction bases unmatched: 16. The CDR3 consists of 17 residues. Germline lookup yields CDR1 MGHRA and CDR2 YSYEKL.

This clonotype was detected ten times or more. This chain joins TRBV10-3 and TRBJ2-7; D tentatively fits TRBD1 or TRBD2 (5 bases each). Looked up from germline, CDR1 is ENHRY and CDR2 is SYGVKD. Trimming pared 3 bases from V and 9 bases from J, leaving 18 bases between. This CDR3 is built from 14 residues. CDR3 protein: CAISERGTSSGQYF. Written as DNA, the CDR3 is TGTGCCATCAGTGAACGAGGGACCTCGTCGGGGCAGTACTTC.

This clonotype was observed at least ten times. The chain employs TRBV28 and TRBJ2-3; TRBD2 matches at 8 bases. The V segment lost 3 bases and the J segment 7 bases; nucleotides outside the gene matches: 3. The CDR3 totals 13 residues. Per the germline V gene, CDR1 is MDHEN and CDR2 is SYDVKM. CDR3 sequence: CASSFGLAHTQYF. The CDR3 DNA is TGTGCCAGCAGTTTTGGACTAGCTCATACGCAGTATTTT.